This is a list of T cell receptor beta chains from one sample in a study of T cells after yellow fever vaccination. Each CDR3 protein is one row after TCRdb ran MiXCR on the 5' RACE reads. The sample lists about 300,000 distinct CDR3 sequences; less than 9.5% were seen once. Sequencing used CD4+ T cells sorted from PBMCs, obtained 5 days after the yellow fever booster vaccination. Receptors originate from a man aged 18 to 29 who received the YFV17D yellow fever vaccine. Both conserved end residues are part of each CDR3. The D gene is left open where the match is weak. Clone size is given for some rows only: seen once, a few or many times, or a class if the clone is expanded.

CDR3: CATSRVGSYNSPLHF
DNA: TGTGCCACCAGCAGAGTGGGTTCCTATAATTCACCCCTCCACTTT
V: TRBV15
D: .
length: 15
J: TRBJ1-6
size: few

CDR3: CSAGVVNTGELFF
DNA: TGCAGCGCAGGGGTCGTGAACACCGGGGAGCTGTTTTTT
V: TRBV29-1
D: .
length: 13
J: TRBJ2-2
size: many

CDR3: CASDRGNEQFF
DNA: TGTGCCAGCGATAGGGGGAATGAGCAGTTCTTC
V: TRBV12-3/TRBV12-4
D: .
length: 11
J: TRBJ2-1
size: many

CDR3: CASSVWILGDTQYF
DNA: TGCGCCAGCAGCGTCTGGATCCTGGGAGATACGCAGTATTTT
V: TRBV5-1
D: .
length: 14
J: TRBJ2-3
size: .

CDR3: CASSLSGEGYTF
DNA: TGTGCCAGCAGCTTGTCGGGGGAGGGCTACACCTTC
V: TRBV7-2
D: .
length: 12
J: TRBJ1-2
size: .

CDR3: CASSLARTSADTQYF
DNA: TGTGCCAGCAGCTTAGCGCGGACTAGCGCAGATACGCAGTATTTT
V: TRBV7-2
D: TRBD2
length: 15
J: TRBJ2-3
size: .

CDR3: CASIWTRGSEQFF
DNA: TGTGCCAGCATTTGGACTAGAGGCTCTGAGCAGTTCTTC
V: TRBV2
D: TRBD2
length: 13
J: TRBJ2-1
size: .

CDR3: CASSSGLKQFF
DNA: TGTGCCAGTAGCTCCGGACTAAAGCAGTTCTTC
V: TRBV19
D: .
length: 11
J: TRBJ2-1
size: few

CDR3: CASSEATGLLTEAFF
DNA: TGTGCCAGCAGTGAAGCCACGGGACTGCTAACTGAAGCTTTCTTT
V: TRBV6-1
D: .
length: 15
J: TRBJ1-1
size: .

CDR3: CASSLYLTEAFF
DNA: TGTGCCAGCAGTCTTTATCTTACTGAAGCTTTCTTT
V: TRBV7-9
D: .
length: 12
J: TRBJ1-1
size: .

CDR3: CSVEKGLNTEAFF
DNA: TGCAGCGTTGAAAAGGGCCTGAACACTGAAGCTTTCTTT
V: TRBV29-1
D: .
length: 13
J: TRBJ1-1
size: .

CDR3: CASSSPGQGNNEQFF
DNA: TGTGCCAGCAGCTCCCCGGGACAGGGGAACAATGAGCAGTTCTTC
V: TRBV11-2
D: TRBD1
length: 15
J: TRBJ2-1
size: .

CDR3: CASSELGQLNTEAFF
DNA: TGTGCCAGCAGTGAATTGGGGCAGCTAAACACTGAAGCTTTCTTT
V: TRBV2
D: .
length: 15
J: TRBJ1-1
size: few

CDR3: CASSPRQVLGYGYTF
DNA: TGTGCCAGCAGCCCTAGACAAGTATTAGGCTATGGCTACACCTTC
V: TRBV7-8
D: .
length: 15
J: TRBJ1-2
size: .

CDR3: CSVVQVTTEAFF
DNA: TGCAGCGTTGTCCAGGTTACCACTGAAGCTTTCTTT
V: TRBV29-1
D: .
length: 12
J: TRBJ1-1
size: many

CDR3: CASSYDYLNTEAFF
DNA: TGTGCCAGCAGTTACGATTACCTGAACACTGAAGCTTTCTTT
V: TRBV6-5
D: .
length: 14
J: TRBJ1-1
size: .

CDR3: CASSFRRDSRGGELFF
DNA: TGTGCCAGCAGCTTTCGTAGGGACAGCCGAGGCGGGGAGCTGTTTTTT
V: TRBV5-6
D: TRBD1
length: 16
J: TRBJ2-2
size: many

CDR3: CASSVQGSTDTQYF
DNA: TGTGCCAGCAGTGTACAGGGTAGCACAGATACGCAGTATTTT
V: TRBV2
D: .
length: 14
J: TRBJ2-3
size: few

CDR3: CASRGLAENTGELFF
DNA: TGTGCCAGCAGGGGACTAGCGGAGAACACCGGGGAGCTGTTTTTT
V: TRBV6-5
D: TRBD2
length: 15
J: TRBJ2-2
size: .

CDR3: CASSQEMTGTAEAFF
DNA: TGCGCCAGCAGCCAGGAAATGACCGGGACAGCTGAAGCTTTCTTT
V: TRBV4-3
D: TRBD1
length: 15
J: TRBJ1-1
size: .

CDR3: CASSLGRAQHF
DNA: TGTGCCAGCAGTTTAGGGCGAGCCCAGCATTTT
V: TRBV12-3/TRBV12-4
D: .
length: 11
J: TRBJ1-5
size: .

CDR3: CAWSARGRYYGYTF
DNA: TGTGCCTGGAGTGCGCGGGGGCGGTACTATGGCTACACCTTC
V: TRBV30
D: .
length: 14
J: TRBJ1-2
size: .

CDR3: CASSGGARGSPLHF
DNA: TGTGCCAGTAGTGGCGGGGCGCGGGGTTCACCCCTCCACTTT
V: TRBV19
D: .
length: 14
J: TRBJ1-6
size: .

CDR3: CASSANAGGGGYTF
DNA: TGTGCCAGCAGCGCCAATGCGGGGGGCGGTGGCTACACCTTC
V: TRBV7-2
D: .
length: 14
J: TRBJ1-2
size: few

CDR3: CSAEGARANYGYTF
DNA: TGCAGTGCTGAGGGGGCCCGGGCTAACTATGGCTACACCTTC
V: TRBV20-1
D: TRBD1
length: 14
J: TRBJ1-2
size: many

CDR3: CASSPYPLAGNNEQFF
DNA: TGTGCCAGCAGCCCCTATCCCCTAGCGGGAAACAATGAGCAGTTCTTC
V: TRBV3-1
D: TRBD2
length: 16
J: TRBJ2-1
size: many

CDR3: CASSFNSGRARVQETQYF
DNA: TGTGCCAGCAGCTTTAATAGTGGCCGGGCGAGGGTCCAAGAGACCCAGTACTTC
V: TRBV7-9
D: .
length: 18
J: TRBJ2-5
size: few

CDR3: CASTELSSGDEQFF
DNA: TGTGCCAGCACCGAATTGTCTTCCGGGGATGAGCAGTTCTTC
V: TRBV6-2/TRBV6-3
D: .
length: 14
J: TRBJ2-1
size: few

CDR3: CASSPGLAGVDTQYF
DNA: TGTGCCAGCAGCCCGGGACTAGCGGGGGTGGATACGCAGTATTTT
V: TRBV5-8
D: TRBD2
length: 15
J: TRBJ2-3
size: many

CDR3: CASSLGGRPYEQYF
DNA: TGTGCCAGCAGCCTAGGGGGCAGGCCCTACGAGCAGTACTTC
V: TRBV7-2
D: TRBD1
length: 14
J: TRBJ2-7
size: few

CDR3: CSVYRPAGTEAFF
DNA: TGCAGTGTCTATAGGCCCGCCGGGACTGAAGCTTTCTTT
V: TRBV20-1
D: .
length: 13
J: TRBJ1-1
size: few

CDR3: CASSVRLNYGYTF
DNA: TGTGCCAGCAGCGTGAGGCTCAACTATGGCTACACCTTC
V: TRBV9
D: .
length: 13
J: TRBJ1-2
size: many

CDR3: CATSDPGMSYTGELFF
DNA: TGTGCCACCAGTGATCCCGGGATGTCCTACACCGGGGAGCTGTTTTTT
V: TRBV24-1
D: .
length: 16
J: TRBJ2-2
size: once

CDR3: CSAPLGGGVQNIQYF
DNA: TGCAGTGCCCCCCTCGGGGGGGGGGTACAAAACATTCAGTACTTC
V: TRBV20-1
D: TRBD2
length: 15
J: TRBJ2-4
size: .

CDR3: CSAQAPAGGYTF
DNA: TGCAGTGCTCAAGCTCCGGCTGGTGGCTACACCTTC
V: TRBV20-1
D: .
length: 12
J: TRBJ1-2
size: .

CDR3: CASSHRGGSTDTQYF
DNA: TGCGCCAGCAGTCACCGGGGGGGGAGCACAGATACGCAGTATTTT
V: TRBV4-3
D: TRBD2
length: 15
J: TRBJ2-3
size: few

CDR3: CASSQGRDQPQHF
DNA: TGCGCCAGCAGCCAAGGGCGGGATCAGCCCCAGCATTTT
V: TRBV4-3
D: .
length: 13
J: TRBJ1-5
size: many

CDR3: CSARGGLSSYNEQFF
DNA: TGCAGTGCTAGAGGCGGACTGAGCTCCTACAATGAGCAGTTCTTC
V: TRBV20-1
D: .
length: 15
J: TRBJ2-1
size: .

CDR3: CASSLRPGTGGFYEQYF
DNA: TGTGCCAGCAGCTTGCGACCCGGGACAGGGGGTTTTTACGAGCAGTACTTC
V: TRBV5-6
D: TRBD1
length: 17
J: TRBJ2-7
size: .

CDR3: CASSQDRAIYNEQFF
DNA: TGCGCCAGCAGCCAAGACAGGGCAATATACAATGAGCAGTTCTTC
V: TRBV4-1
D: .
length: 15
J: TRBJ2-1
size: .

CDR3: CASSVGIAGDNEQFF
DNA: TGTGCCAGCAGCGTAGGAATAGCGGGGGACAATGAGCAGTTCTTC
V: TRBV9
D: TRBD2
length: 15
J: TRBJ2-1
size: few

CDR3: CASSLGGQAYGYTF
DNA: TGTGCCAGCAGCTTAGGGGGGCAGGCCTATGGCTACACCTTC
V: TRBV11-2
D: .
length: 14
J: TRBJ1-2
size: few

CDR3: CASNLQGAYEQYF
DNA: TGTGCCAGCAACTTACAGGGGGCCTACGAGCAGTACTTC
V: TRBV6-5
D: TRBD1
length: 13
J: TRBJ2-7
size: many

CDR3: CASSLGGSWGETQYF
DNA: TGTGCCAGCAGCTTAGGGGGCTCGTGGGGAGAGACCCAGTACTTC
V: TRBV11-2
D: .
length: 15
J: TRBJ2-5
size: .

CDR3: CATSRGEGTYEQYF
DNA: TGTGCCACCTCCCGGGGGGAGGGGACCTACGAGCAGTACTTC
V: TRBV15
D: TRBD2
length: 14
J: TRBJ2-7
size: many

CDR3: CASLGTGETQYF
DNA: TGTGCCAGTCTAGGCACCGGTGAGACCCAGTACTTC
V: TRBV6-6
D: .
length: 12
J: TRBJ2-5
size: few

CDR3: CATSRGIADRFYSNQPQHF
DNA: TGTGCCACCAGCAGGGGGATCGCTGACAGATTTTATAGCAATCAGCCCCAGCATTTT
V: TRBV15
D: .
length: 19
J: TRBJ1-5
size: .

CDR3: CASTLGRTGELFF
DNA: TGTGCCAGCACCCTTGGGAGGACCGGGGAGCTGTTTTTT
V: TRBV2
D: .
length: 13
J: TRBJ2-2
size: few

CDR3: CASIQTGLGREAFF
DNA: TGTGCCAGCATCCAAACGGGGTTAGGCAGGGAAGCTTTCTTT
V: TRBV7-9
D: .
length: 14
J: TRBJ1-1
size: .